These T cell receptor beta chains were read from a single sample in a study of shared clonotypes between healthy human individuals. The assay was immunoSEQ multiplex PCR, and TCRdb's table has in-frame clones only and misses some. Of about 990,000 clones listed, approximately 78% were seen once; the top ten hold 0.61%. The material sequenced was memory CD4+ T cells from PBMCs. The receptors here all came from a man aged 18 to 30 in good health. Some clones in this sample may be carry-over from other donors' samples. The CDR3 runs from the conserved cysteine through the conserved F or W. Each record gives: D gene, V gene, J gene, clone size, CDR3 DNA, CDR3 protein. The D gene is left open where the match is weak. Not every row has a clone size; where given, it reads once, few, many or a size class.

-	TRBV7-3	TRBJ2-3	-	TGTGCCAGCAGCTCGTTCGGGACTACAGATACGCAGTATTTT	CASSSFGTTDTQYF
TRBD2	TRBV6-6	TRBJ2-7	-	TGTGCCAGCAGTCCTGGGGGGGGCGAGCAGTACTTC	CASSPGGGEQYF
TRBD2	TRBV28	TRBJ2-2	-	TGTGCCAGCAGTAGCGGGACGACCGGGGAGCTGTTTTTT	CASSSGTTGELFF
TRBD1	TRBV28	TRBJ1-2	-	TGTGCCAGCAGTTTTGAGCACAGGGGGATGAGCTACACCTTC	CASSFEHRGMSYTF
-	TRBV6-1	TRBJ2-1	-	TGTGCCAGCAGTGGGTCCCGACGGGAGAGCTCCTACAATGAGCAGTTCTTC	CASSGSRRESSYNEQFF
-	TRBV19	TRBJ1-5	few	TGTGCCAGTGACCTAACGGGGGATCAGCCCCAGCATTTT	CASDLTGDQPQHF
-	TRBV25-1	TRBJ2-1	-	TGTGCCAGCAGTGAGGGTTCCTCCGGTCAGTTCTTC	CASSEGSSGQFF
-	TRBV7-3	TRBJ1-1	-	TGTGCCAGCAGCTTAAGTAGCGCGTCTACTGAAGCTTTCTTT	CASSLSSASTEAFF
-	TRBV23-1	TRBJ2-7	-	TGCGCCAGCAGTCGCAACAGAATGAGGTTCTACGAGCAGTACTTC	CASSRNRMRFYEQYF
-	TRBV5-5	TRBJ1-3	-	TGTGCCAGCAGCTTGTCGCTCACGAGGGGAAACACCATATATTTT	CASSLSLTRGNTIYF
-	TRBV27	TRBJ2-5	-	TGTGCCAGCAGCGGGATTTCTCAAGAGACCCAGTACTTC	CASSGISQETQYF
-	TRBV28	TRBJ1-1	-	TGTGCCAGCACCCTACGGACTGAAGCTTTCTTT	CASTLRTEAFF
TRBD2	TRBV29-1	TRBJ2-1	-	TGCAGCGGGCGGGAGGCATACAATGAGCAGTTCTTC	CSGREAYNEQFF
-	TRBV28	TRBJ2-4	-	TGTGCCAGCAGCCTGGACAGAAGACTCCGTGGCAAAAACATTCAGTACTTC	CASSLDRRLRGKNIQYF
TRBD2	TRBV18	TRBJ2-1	-	TGTGCCAGCTCACCTACGGCTAGCGGGAGGGTTGGTTCCTACAATGAGCAGTTCTTC	CASSPTASGRVGSYNEQFF
-	TRBV6-1	TRBJ2-2	-	TGTGCCAGCAGTGCCTCGGTGGCGGCAGCGAACACCGGGGAGCTGTTTTTT	CASSASVAAANTGELFF
-	TRBV6-1	TRBJ2-3	-	TGTGCCAGCAGTGCACAGAGAGGCACAGATACGCAGTATTTT	CASSAQRGTDTQYF
-	TRBV7-2	TRBJ1-5	-	TGTGCCAGCAGCGCCACAGCTGGTCAGCCCCAGCATTTT	CASSATAGQPQHF
-	TRBV5-4	TRBJ2-1	few	TGTGCCAGCAGCCAGACCCTAGCGAACAATGAGCAGTTCTTC	CASSQTLANNEQFF
-	TRBV5-4	TRBJ2-7	-	TGTGCCAGCAGTCCCGGGCCCCCTTGGATTGTAACTGGTCGCGACGAGCAGTACTTC	CASSPGPPWIVTGRDEQYF
-	TRBV7-9	TRBJ2-1	few	TGTGCCAGCAGCCCCCAAGTATTCGCGAGCGGACCCTCCTACAATGAGCAGTTCTTC	CASSPQVFASGPSYNEQFF
TRBD2	TRBV5-1	TRBJ2-7	-	TGCGCCAGCAGACTAGCGGGAGCCAACTACGAGCAGTACTTC	CASRLAGANYEQYF
-	TRBV4-1	TRBJ2-3	many	TGCGCCAGCAGCCAAGATGAACTAGGCACAGATACGCAGTATTTT	CASSQDELGTDTQYF
TRBD1	TRBV7-3	TRBJ2-7	-	TGTGCCAGCAGCGAACGACAGGGGGTTAGGTACTTC	CASSERQGVRYF
-	TRBV19	TRBJ1-5	-	TGTGCCAGTACCTCCCCTACCCGTTCCAATCAGCCCCAGCATTTT	CASTSPTRSNQPQHF
TRBD2	TRBV5-1	TRBJ2-2	once	TGCGCCAGCAGGACGGTAGCGGGAGCGTCCGGGGAGCTGTTTTTT	CASRTVAGASGELFF
TRBD2	TRBV2	TRBJ2-1	-	TGTGCCAGCAGTGGGTTGTCTCGCGGGAGTTTGGTTGAGCAGTTCTTC	CASSGLSRGSLVEQFF
TRBD1	TRBV7-2	TRBJ1-2	once	TGTGCCAGCAGCATAGCCCCAGGACAGGGAAAGAATGGCTACACCTTC	CASSIAPGQGKNGYTF
-	TRBV7-2	TRBJ2-3	few	TGTGCCAGCAGCGCCAGGGAAAGGGCAGATACGCAGTATTTT	CASSARERADTQYF
TRBD1	TRBV9	TRBJ1-4	-	TGTGCCAGCAGCGTCACCCAGGGGGCTGGAGAAAAACTGTTTTTT	CASSVTQGAGEKLFF
-	TRBV19	TRBJ1-5	-	TGTGCCAGTAGTACTTTGACAGGAAGCCAGCCCCAGCATTTT	CASSTLTGSQPQHF
-	TRBV5-1	TRBJ2-7	-	TGCGCCAGCAGAATTGGCCAAGAGAGTGGCTACGAGCAGTACTTC	CASRIGQESGYEQYF
TRBD2	TRBV5-1	TRBJ2-7	-	TGCGCCAGCAGCGAAGGGCGACTAGCGGGAGTTGACGAGCAGTACTTC	CASSEGRLAGVDEQYF
-	TRBV7-9	TRBJ1-5	-	TGTGCCAGCAGCCAACAGGGAATGAGCAATCAGCCCCAGCATTTT	CASSQQGMSNQPQHF
TRBD2	TRBV9	TRBJ2-1	-	TGTGCCAGCAGCCCCAGCGGGAGGTTAGATGAGCAGTTCTTC	CASSPSGRLDEQFF
-	TRBV2	TRBJ1-5	-	TGTGCCAGTAGAAGGGGGGTCGGGGAACCCCAGCATTTT	CASRRGVGEPQHF
TRBD2	TRBV6-1	TRBJ2-5	-	TGTGCCAGCAGTGGAGCGGGAGGATCAGAGACCCAGTACTTC	CASSGAGGSETQYF
-	TRBV25-1	TRBJ1-5	-	TGTGCCAGCAGTGAACAGGGAGGACGATATAGCAATCAGCCCCAGCATTTT	CASSEQGGRYSNQPQHF
-	TRBV27	TRBJ1-6	-	TGTGCCAGCAGTTCCTGGGGGCAGTATAATTCACCCCTCCACTTT	CASSSWGQYNSPLHF
-	TRBV2	TRBJ1-1	-	TGTGCCAGCAGTGCGAATGAGGGTAGGACTGAAGCTTTCTTT	CASSANEGRTEAFF
-	TRBV4-1	TRBJ2-5	-	TGCGCCAGCAGCCGAGTCGGCGCGGAGGGAGAGACCCAGTACTTC	CASSRVGAEGETQYF
-	TRBV18	TRBJ1-2	-	TGTGCCAGCTCACCACCTAATAGAGATAGCTATGGCTACACCTTC	CASSPPNRDSYGYTF
-	TRBV5-1	TRBJ2-7	-	TGCGCCAGCAGCTTGGTGGCAGCCCACTCCTACGAGCAGTACTTC	CASSLVAAHSYEQYF
TRBD2	TRBV6-4	TRBJ2-3	once	TGTGCCAGCAGTGCGTCTAGCGGGATGTTGGATACGCAGTATTTT	CASSASSGMLDTQYF
-	TRBV9	TRBJ2-7	-	TGTGCCAGCAGCGGGATCCGGGGGCACGAGCAGTACTTC	CASSGIRGHEQYF
-	TRBV5-5	TRBJ2-7	-	TGTGCCAGCAGCCCCGGGATCGGAAGGGTCTATGAGCAGTACTTC	CASSPGIGRVYEQYF
-	TRBV6-1	TRBJ2-1	-	TGTGCCAGCACCTTACACCTCTACAATGAGCAGTTCTTC	CASTLHLYNEQFF
TRBD2	TRBV11-2	TRBJ2-7	-	TGTGCCAGCAGCCAGACGGGACTAGCGTCCTACGAGCAGTACTTC	CASSQTGLASYEQYF
-	TRBV5-1	TRBJ1-2	once	TGCGCCAGCAGCTTGTGGAAAGGGGGTGATGGCTACACCTTC	CASSLWKGGDGYTF
-	TRBV6-5	TRBJ1-2	-	TGTGCCATTAGAAGGGAAGGGAACTATGGCTACACCTTC	CAIRREGNYGYTF
-	TRBV2	TRBJ1-2	-	TGTGCCAGCAGTGAGGGGGGAGTCTATGGCTACACCTTC	CASSEGGVYGYTF
TRBD2	TRBV2	TRBJ2-7	-	TGTGCCAGCAGTGATGTGGGCCTAGCGGGCGAGCAGTACTTC	CASSDVGLAGEQYF
TRBD1	TRBV6-5	TRBJ1-1	-	TGTGCCAGCAGTGCTCCGGGACAGGGGTCCCTAGACTTCTTT	CASSAPGQGSLDFF
-	TRBV11-2	TRBJ2-7	-	TGTGCCAGCAGCTTAAAAGGGGTAGCAAGCGAGCAGTACTTC	CASSLKGVASEQYF
TRBD1	TRBV5-1	TRBJ2-4	-	TGCGCCAGCAGCCAGGACAGGGGGAACATTCAGTACTTC	CASSQDRGNIQYF
-	TRBV5-6	TRBJ1-2	-	TGTGCCAGCAGACCTCAGACAGGAACTGGCTACACCTTC	CASRPQTGTGYTF
TRBD2	TRBV5-1	TRBJ2-4	-	TGCGCCAGCAGCTTAAACGCGGGACTAGCGGACGTTAGCATTCAGTACTTC	CASSLNAGLADVSIQYF
TRBD2	TRBV30	TRBJ2-7	-	TGTGCCTGGAGAAGCCCCGGGACTACCTCTGGCGAGCAGTACTTC	CAWRSPGTTSGEQYF
-	TRBV28	TRBJ2-1	-	TGTGCCAGCAGTCAAACCGGGTTAACCAATGAGCAGTTCTTC	CASSQTGLTNEQFF
-	TRBV25-1	TRBJ1-4	-	TGTGCCAGCAGTAATTCAGGGATCCCAAATGAAAAACTGTTTTTT	CASSNSGIPNEKLFF